Sequencing of this T cell receptor beta chain was carried out in a study of blood T cell repertoires in COVID-19. Study in general: Acute and convalescent COVID-19 samples came from the United States, Italy and Spain.

J was trimmed by 4 bases and V by 2 bases; bases with no gene match: 8. The CDR3 totals 17 residues. From germline, CDR1 is KGHSH and CDR2 LQKENI. Per the authors' pipeline: Amplifying reference gene primers gave estimates of nucleated cell counts. Profiled with immunoSEQ multiplex PCR; TCRdb holds only in-frame clones, not every one. That table furnishes V, J and clone size, whereas the DNA furnished D and trimming. The profile shows over 150,000 clones, around 83% of them singletons. The source is a woman aged 60-75 years with COVID-19, enrolled during active disease. V usage is TRBV18 and J usage is TRBJ1-5; 10 bases align to TRBD1. Material for sequencing was peripheral blood. The DNA for the CDR3 is TGTGCCAGCTCACCATCTGGGACAGGGGCGAGTAATCAGCCCCAGCATTTT. It translates to CASSPSGTGASNQPQHF.